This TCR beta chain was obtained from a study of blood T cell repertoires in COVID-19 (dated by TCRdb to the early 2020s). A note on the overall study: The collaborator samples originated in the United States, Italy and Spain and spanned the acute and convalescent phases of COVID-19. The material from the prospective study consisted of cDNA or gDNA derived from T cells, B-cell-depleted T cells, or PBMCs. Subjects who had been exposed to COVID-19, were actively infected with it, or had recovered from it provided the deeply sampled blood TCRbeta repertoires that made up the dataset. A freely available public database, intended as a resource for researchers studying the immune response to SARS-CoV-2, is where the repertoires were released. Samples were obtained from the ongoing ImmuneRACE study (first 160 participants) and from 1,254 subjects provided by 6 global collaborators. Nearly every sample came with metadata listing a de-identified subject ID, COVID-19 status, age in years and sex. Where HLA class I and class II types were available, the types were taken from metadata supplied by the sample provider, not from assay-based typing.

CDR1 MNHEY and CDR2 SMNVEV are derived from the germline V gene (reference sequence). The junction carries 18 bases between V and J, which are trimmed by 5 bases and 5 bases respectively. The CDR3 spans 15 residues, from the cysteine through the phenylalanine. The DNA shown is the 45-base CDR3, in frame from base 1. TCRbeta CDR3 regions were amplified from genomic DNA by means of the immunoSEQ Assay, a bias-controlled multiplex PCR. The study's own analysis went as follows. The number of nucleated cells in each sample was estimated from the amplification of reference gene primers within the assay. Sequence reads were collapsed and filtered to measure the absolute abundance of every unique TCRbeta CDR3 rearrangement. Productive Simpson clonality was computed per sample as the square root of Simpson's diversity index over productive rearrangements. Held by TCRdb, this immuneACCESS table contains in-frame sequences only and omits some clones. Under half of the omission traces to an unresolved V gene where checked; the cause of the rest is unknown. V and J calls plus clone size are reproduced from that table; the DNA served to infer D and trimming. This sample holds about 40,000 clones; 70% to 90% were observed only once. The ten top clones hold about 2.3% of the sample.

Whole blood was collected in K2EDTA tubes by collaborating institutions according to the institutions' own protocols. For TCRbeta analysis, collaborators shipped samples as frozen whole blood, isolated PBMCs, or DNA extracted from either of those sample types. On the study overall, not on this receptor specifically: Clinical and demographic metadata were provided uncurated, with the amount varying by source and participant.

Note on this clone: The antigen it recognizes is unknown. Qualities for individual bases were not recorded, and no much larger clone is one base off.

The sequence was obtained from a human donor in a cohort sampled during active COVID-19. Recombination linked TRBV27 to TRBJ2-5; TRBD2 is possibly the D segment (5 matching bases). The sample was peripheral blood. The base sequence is TGTGCCAGCAGTCCGGACGGTGACCCGGGGGAGACCCAGTACTTC. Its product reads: CASSPDGDPGETQYF.